The T cell receptor (beta chain) under discussion was sequenced for a study of T cells in localized non-small cell lung cancer. TCRdb's copy holds only in-frame clones and misses some; the assay was immunoSEQ multiplex PCR. The repertoire includes fewer than 40,000 clones, under 85% of them detected once, and about 36% sits in the top ten. As concerns this clone: The antigen is unknown.

Overall study findings and caveats: As only one tumor region underwent sequencing, heterogeneity remains possible. Uninvolved nearby lung showed the greatest T cell clonality, exceeding that found in tumor.

Trimming shortened V by 5 bases and J by 0 bases, and 10 bases separated the two germline ends. Germline V gives CDR1 SGHAT, CDR2 FQNNGV. This CDR3 has 14 amino acids. J is TRBJ1-2 and V is TRBV11-2; D uncertain. This TCR was recovered from a male donor at least 60 years old with stage II squamous cell lung carcinoma. The sequencing here drew on peripheral blood, taken before any cancer treatment. Here the CDR3 DNA reads TGTGCCAGCAGCCCACAACTATCTAACTATGGCTACACCTTC. Translated, it gives CASSPQLSNYGYTF. The whole variable domain, filled in from reference TRBV11-2 and TRBJ1-2, reads EAGVAQSPRYKIIEKRQSVAFWCNPISGHATLYWYQQILGQGPKLLIQFQNNGVVDDSQLPKDRFSAERLKGVDSTLKIQPAKLEDSAVYLCASSPQLSNYGYTFGSGTRLTVV.